This T cell receptor beta chain came from a study of blood T cell repertoires in COVID-19. After removal of 1 base from V and 9 bases from J, the junction contained 14 bases not matched to a gene. This CDR3 region has 17 residues. CDR1 is GTSNPN and CDR2 is SVGIG in the germline V gene (reference sequence). Only in-frame clones appear in the TCRdb table, and some are missing; sequencing was by immunoSEQ multiplex PCR. The sample lists approximately 220,000 clones; 86% were seen once. The origin of this receptor is a woman in her thirties or forties with acute COVID-19. The sequencing sample was made of PBMCs or T cells enriched from blood (not recorded which). This sequence joins TRBV30 and TRBJ1-6, with 8 nucleotides matching TRBD1. The chain's CDR3 is CAWSDLTGEWRVSPLHF. CDR3 bases: TGTGCCTGGAGTGACCTGACAGGGGAATGGCGAGTTTCACCCCTCCACTTT. Filled out from reference TRBV30 and TRBJ1-6, the complete variable domain reads SQTIHQWPATLVQPVGSPLSLECTVEGTSNPNLYWYRQAAGRGLQLLFYSVGIGQISSEVPQNLSASRPQDRQFILSSKKLLLSDSGFYLCAWSDLTGEWRVSPLHFGNGTRLTVT.